The 5 T cell receptor beta chains below all came from one sample that was sequenced in a study of shared clonotypes between healthy human individuals (TCRdb year 2020). The library was produced with the immunoSEQ multiplex PCR assay. TCRdb limited this immuneACCESS table to in-frame rearrangements with V and J called. A share of clones is missing; checked studies link under half to unresolved V genes, and the rest is unexplained. The sample yields roughly 1 million clones; 78% were counted once. The ten largest make up around 0.47% of the sample. The specimen sequenced was memory CD4+ T cells from PBMCs. Per the publication, the cell subset or site label means: CD45RA-negative fraction. The receptors stem from a man younger than 35 in good health. Some clones in this sample may be carry-over from other donors' samples.

Comments on this clone: This sample also contains other DNA sequences that code for the same CDR3. The J gene is TRBJ2-2, the V gene TRBV9, with 7 positions matching TRBD1. The junction had 3 bases not matched to a gene; V was cut back by 2 bases and J by 2 bases. The CDR3 sequence is 15 residues long. Germline CDR1 and CDR2: SGDLS and YYNGEE. The CDR3 is CASSVTGANTGELFF. The DNA of the CDR3 is TGTGCCAGCAGCGTCACAGGGGCTAACACCGGGGAGCTGTTTTTT.

This chain uses TRBV29-1 with TRBJ2-3, with D perhaps matching TRBD2 (7 bases). Per the germline V gene, CDR1 is SQVTM and CDR2 is ANQGSEA. The V gene lost 3 bases and the J gene lost 4 bases, with 14 bases spanning the gap. The CDR3 sequence is 14 residues long. CDR3 sequence reads: CSVDSGGWSDTQYF. The CDR3 nucleotides are TGCAGCGTTGATTCGGGGGGCTGGTCAGATACGCAGTATTTT.

As for this clone: A much bigger clone sits one base away, suggesting this may be a read error. The CDR3 protein is CASSYYTGELFF. The CDR3, as DNA: TGTGCCAGCAGCTATTACACCGGGGAGCTGTTTTTT. The chain couples TRBV21-1 to TRBJ2-2; TRBD2 reflects the table's D call only, with no check against the DNA. TRBV21-1 is assigned pseudogene status. The CDR3 has 12 amino acids.

The rearrangement links TRBV15 to TRBJ1-3, with D perhaps TRBD1 (6 bases). V was shortened by 8 bases and J by 5 bases, with 28 bases between the two germline ends. Germline V gene sequence: CDR1 LNHNV, CDR2 YYDKDF (reference sequence). This CDR3 has 18 residues. In DNA form, the CDR3 reads TGTGCCACCGGACCCGGACCAGGAGGACAGAGCATTCGAAACACCATATATTTT. Its translation: CATGPGPGGQSIRNTIYF.

This clone was observed once. J is TRBJ1-5 and V is TRBV6-6; D is unresolved. Germline CDR1 and CDR2: MNHNY and SVGAGI (reference sequence). Trimming cost V 5 bases and J 8 bases, with 13 bases left between them. This CDR3 is 13 amino acids long. This CDR3 is CASSRGRREPQHF. DNA for the CDR3: TGTGCCAGCAGTCGGGGTAGGAGGGAGCCCCAGCATTTT.